Listed below are T cell receptor beta chains from one sample, sequenced in a study of cytomegalovirus exposure and HLA in healthy donors. Clones were read by immunoSEQ multiplex PCR, and TCRdb kept only the in-frame ones, dropping some. The sample consists of roughly 160,000 clones, approximately 80% of them appearing once. The specimen was PBMCs. These receptors were obtained from a boy between 2 and 10 years old in good health and CMV-seronegative. The CDR3 runs from the conserved cysteine through the conserved F or W. The order of the fields is D gene, J gene, V gene, clone size, CDR3 DNA, CDR3 protein. The D gene is left open where the match is weak. A row's size may be missing; if present it is once, few, many or a size class.

>TRBD2|TRBJ2-1|TRBV7-7|.
TGTGCTAGCAGCCGGGGGAGGGAAAAAGAGCAGTTCTTC
CASSRGREKEQFF
>TRBD2|TRBJ2-5|TRBV2|.
TGTGCCAGCAGTGAACGGTCTGGGACTAGAACCCGGGAGACCCAGTACTTC
CASSERSGTRTRETQYF
>TRBD2|TRBJ2-1|TRBV7-9|once
TGTGCCAGCAGCCACCAGGCGGGGGGGAGAGAAAATGAGCAGTTCTTC
CASSHQAGGRENEQFF
>.|TRBJ1-5|TRBV6-1|.
TGTGCCAGCAGTGCTTCGGGATGGGGAAATCAGCCCCAGCATTTT
CASSASGWGNQPQHF
>.|TRBJ1-1|TRBV10-3|.
TGTGCCACCGACCGACAGATGAACACTGAAGCTTTCTTT
CATDRQMNTEAFF
>.|TRBJ1-1|TRBV7-9|.
TGTGCCAGCAGCCTGACAGGCGGGAACACTGAAGCTTTCTTT
CASSLTGGNTEAFF
>TRBD1|TRBJ1-4|TRBV18|.
TGTGCCAGCTCACCATCGCTAGGACAGGGAAGCGCAACTAATGAAAAACTGTTTTTT
CASSPSLGQGSATNEKLFF
>.|TRBJ2-7|TRBV5-6|.
TGTGCCAGCTTCGACAGGTTCTCCTACGAGCAGTACTTC
CASFDRFSYEQYF
>.|TRBJ1-4|TRBV7-9|once
TGTGCCAGCGGCCACCTATCGGGACAAGGCAGCGAAAAACTGTTTTTT
CASGHLSGQGSEKLFF
>TRBD1|TRBJ1-3|TRBV10-2|.
TGCGCCAGCATGCCAGACAGGGCTGGAAACACCATATATTTT
CASMPDRAGNTIYF
>.|TRBJ2-2|TRBV6-6|few
TGTGCCAGCAGTTATAAAGGGGGCACCGGGGAGCTGTTTTTT
CASSYKGGTGELFF
>TRBD2|TRBJ2-3|TRBV5-1|.
TGCGCCAGCAGCTTGGGACTAGCGGGACGCACAGATACGCAGTATTTT
CASSLGLAGRTDTQYF
>TRBD1|TRBJ2-1|TRBV6-5|few
TGTGCCAGCAGTTACTCTCGGCAGGGGGCCTACAATGAGCAGTTCTTC
CASSYSRQGAYNEQFF
>.|TRBJ2-3|TRBV15|.
TGTGCCACCAGCAGGGGAGAAGATACGCAGTATTTT
CATSRGEDTQYF
>TRBD2|TRBJ2-7|TRBV5-8|.
TGTGCCAGCACCGGGGCGGGGGTGTTTGAGCAGTACTTC
CASTGAGVFEQYF
>.|TRBJ2-7|TRBV5-6|.
TGTGCCAGCAGCTTGGTAACTCCAACGGGTCCCTACGAGCAGTACTTC
CASSLVTPTGPYEQYF
>.|TRBJ2-5|TRBV7-9|.
TGTGCCAGCAGCTCCGGAGAGACCCAGTACTTC
CASSSGETQYF
>TRBD1|TRBJ2-7|TRBV6-1|.
TGTGCCAGCAGAGACTCTTCTGGACAGGGTTACGAGCAGTACTTC
CASRDSSGQGYEQYF
>TRBD2|TRBJ2-7|TRBV7-9|few
TGTGCCAGCAGTTATCGGGAGGGCGAGCAGTACTTC
CASSYREGEQYF
>.|TRBJ2-7|TRBV10-3|.
TGTGCCATCAGTGAACCAGGGACCGAGACAGGATACGAGCAGTACTTC
CAISEPGTETGYEQYF
>.|TRBJ1-2|TRBV5-1|.
TGCGCCAGCAGCTTGGGGGGGGACTATGGCTACACCTTC
CASSLGGDYGYTF
>.|TRBJ2-5|TRBV11-1|few
TGTGCCAGCAGCCAGAGGGGGGGTCGGGAGACCCAGTACTTC
CASSQRGGRETQYF
>TRBD2|TRBJ2-1|TRBV2|.
TGTGCCAGCAGCGCTAGCGGGTTCGCCTACAATGAGCAGTTCTTC
CASSASGFAYNEQFF
>TRBD1|TRBJ1-3|TRBV6-1|.
TGTGCCAGCAGTCCGGGACAGCTCTCTGGAAACACCATATATTTT
CASSPGQLSGNTIYF
>.|TRBJ1-3|TRBV27|.
TGTGCCAGCAGTTTCCCGGGGAACTCTGGAAACACCATATATTTT
CASSFPGNSGNTIYF
>TRBD1|TRBJ1-2|TRBV6-5|.
TGTGCCAGCAGTTACCGAGCGTTAGAGGGGGCGCGGGGCTACACCTTC
CASSYRALEGARGYTF
>.|TRBJ1-2|TRBV14|.
TGTGCCAGCAGCCAACCAAGGGGTGGCTACACCTTC
CASSQPRGGYTF
>.|TRBJ2-5|TRBV7-6|few
TGTGCCAGCAGCTTAGTAGACCTCTCCTTAGCGGTCCAAGAGACCCAGTACTTC
CASSLVDLSLAVQETQYF
>.|TRBJ1-2|TRBV7-9|.
TGTGCCAGCACATTACTTACTAACTATGGCTACACCTTC
CASTLLTNYGYTF
>.|TRBJ1-2|TRBV29-1|.
TGCAGCGTTGAAAGGAGAGAAGGAATCTATGGCTACACCTTC
CSVERREGIYGYTF
>TRBD2|TRBJ2-1|TRBV29-1|.
TGCAGCGTTGAAGGCATGTACAGCGGGAAATACAATGAGCAGTTCTTC
CSVEGMYSGKYNEQFF
>.|TRBJ1-3|TRBV4-2|.
TGTGCCAGCAGCCGCGACAGCGCCTCTGGAAACACCATATATTTT
CASSRDSASGNTIYF
>.|TRBJ2-1|TRBV7-2|.
TGTGCCAGCAGCTTATCATGGCGGGGAATCAAGAATGAGCAGTTCTTC
CASSLSWRGIKNEQFF
>.|TRBJ1-1|TRBV29-1|.
TGCAGCGCTAGGGTGGGGAGGGTGAACACTGAAGCTTTCTTT
CSARVGRVNTEAFF
>.|TRBJ2-1|TRBV9|.
TGTGCCAGCAGCGTTTTAGCCGACAATGAGCAGTTCTTC
CASSVLADNEQFF
>TRBD2|TRBJ2-7|TRBV18|.
TGTGCCAGCTCACACGGGACTAGCGGGATCGGGGATACCTACGAGCAGTACTTC
CASSHGTSGIGDTYEQYF
>TRBD2|TRBJ2-2|TRBV11-2|.
TGTGCCAGCAGACGACTAGCGGGGCCCCAAGCGGGGCTGTTTTTT
CASRRLAGPQAGLFF
>.|TRBJ1-2|TRBV19|.
TGTGCCAGTAGTCCCCTCTATAAGACTGACTATGGCTACACCTTC
CASSPLYKTDYGYTF
>TRBD2|TRBJ2-1|TRBV5-4|.
TGTGCCAGCAGCTTTGGGAGCGGGGGCCGCGGCTATGAGCAGTTCTTC
CASSFGSGGRGYEQFF